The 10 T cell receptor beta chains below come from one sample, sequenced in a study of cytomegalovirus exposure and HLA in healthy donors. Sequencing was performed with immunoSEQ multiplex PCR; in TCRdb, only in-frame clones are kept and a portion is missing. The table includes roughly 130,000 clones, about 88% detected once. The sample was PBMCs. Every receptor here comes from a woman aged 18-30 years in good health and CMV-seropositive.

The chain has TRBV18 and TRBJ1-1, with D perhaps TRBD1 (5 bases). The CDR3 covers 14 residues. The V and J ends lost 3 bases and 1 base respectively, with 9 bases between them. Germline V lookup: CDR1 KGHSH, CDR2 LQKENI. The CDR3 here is CASSPDSRNTEAFF. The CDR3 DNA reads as TGTGCCAGCTCACCTGACAGCCGGAACACTGAAGCTTTCTTT.

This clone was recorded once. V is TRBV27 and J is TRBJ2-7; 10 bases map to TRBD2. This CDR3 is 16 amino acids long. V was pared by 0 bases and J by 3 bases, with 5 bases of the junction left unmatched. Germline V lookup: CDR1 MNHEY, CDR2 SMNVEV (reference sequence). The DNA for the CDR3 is TGTGCCAGCAGTTTATCGGCAATAGCGGGGGGCTACGAGCAGTACTTC. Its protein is CASSLSAIAGGYEQYF.

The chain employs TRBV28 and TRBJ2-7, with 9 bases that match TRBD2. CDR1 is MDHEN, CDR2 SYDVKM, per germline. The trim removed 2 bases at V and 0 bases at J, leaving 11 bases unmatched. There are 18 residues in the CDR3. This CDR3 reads CASSLKRGALPLSYEQYF. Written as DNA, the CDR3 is TGTGCCAGCAGTTTAAAGCGGGGGGCACTACCCCTCTCCTACGAGCAGTACTTC.

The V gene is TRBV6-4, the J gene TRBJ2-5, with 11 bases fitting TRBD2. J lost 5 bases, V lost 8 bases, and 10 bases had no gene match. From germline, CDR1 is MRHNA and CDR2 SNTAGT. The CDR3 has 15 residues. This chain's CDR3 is CASGPRLAGYETQYF. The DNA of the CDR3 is TGTGCCAGCGGCCCCAGACTAGCGGGGTACGAGACCCAGTACTTC.

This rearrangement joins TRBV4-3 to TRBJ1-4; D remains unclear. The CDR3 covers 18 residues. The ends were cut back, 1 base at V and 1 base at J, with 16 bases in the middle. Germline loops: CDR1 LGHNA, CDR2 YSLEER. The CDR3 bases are TGCGCCAGCAGCCAAGTTGTCGGGGTCCTCGGAACTAATGAAAAACTGTTTTTT. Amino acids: CASSQVVGVLGTNEKLFF.

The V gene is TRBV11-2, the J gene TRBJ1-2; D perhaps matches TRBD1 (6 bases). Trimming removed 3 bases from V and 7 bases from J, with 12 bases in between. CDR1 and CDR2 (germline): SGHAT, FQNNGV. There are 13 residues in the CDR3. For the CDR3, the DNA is TGTGCCAGCAGCTTTTCAGGGGAAGGTGGCTACACCTTC. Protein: CASSFSGEGGYTF.

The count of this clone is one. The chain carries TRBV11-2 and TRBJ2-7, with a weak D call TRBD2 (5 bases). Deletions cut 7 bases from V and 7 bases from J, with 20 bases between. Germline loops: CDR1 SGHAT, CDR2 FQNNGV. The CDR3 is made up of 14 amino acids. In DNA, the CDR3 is TGTGCCAGCACAAGAGGAGGTTTCCCGGGAGAGCAGTACTTC. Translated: CASTRGGFPGEQYF.

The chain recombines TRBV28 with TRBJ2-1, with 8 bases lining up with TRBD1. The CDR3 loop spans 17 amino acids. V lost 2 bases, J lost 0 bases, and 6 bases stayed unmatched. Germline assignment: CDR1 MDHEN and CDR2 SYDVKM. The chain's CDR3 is CASSLGSGTGSYNEQFF. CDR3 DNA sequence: TGTGCCAGCAGTTTAGGATCCGGGACAGGCTCCTACAATGAGCAGTTCTTC.

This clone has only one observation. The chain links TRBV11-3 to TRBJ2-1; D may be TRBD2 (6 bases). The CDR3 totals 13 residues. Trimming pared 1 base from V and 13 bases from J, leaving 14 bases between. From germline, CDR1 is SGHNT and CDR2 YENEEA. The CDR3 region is CASSLATGLGQFF. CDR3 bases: TGTGCCAGCAGCTTAGCCACGGGACTGGGTCAGTTCTTC.

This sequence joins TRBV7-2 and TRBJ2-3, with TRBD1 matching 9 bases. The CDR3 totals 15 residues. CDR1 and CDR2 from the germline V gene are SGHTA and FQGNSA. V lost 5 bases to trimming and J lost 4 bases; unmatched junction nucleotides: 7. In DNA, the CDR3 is TGTGCCAGCAGCGGCGGGACAGGGTTTTCAGATACGCAGTATTTT. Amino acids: CASSGGTGFSDTQYF.